Below, 27 T cell receptor beta chains from the same sample are listed, as sequenced in a study of CD8+ T cells in alopecia areata. Extracted RNA was reverse transcribed, and the resulting cDNA served as sequencing template. Profiling relied on immunoSEQ multiplex PCR, and the TCRdb table lists in-frame clones only, not all of them. The data contain about 180,000 clones, 67% of them seen just once; the ten biggest clones take up approximately 10%. The sample consisted of CD8+ T cells sorted from blood, taken at week 0. The receptors shown here come from a human donor with alopecia areata.

The V gene is TRBV27, the J gene TRBJ2-2, with D perhaps being TRBD1 or TRBD2 (5 bases each). V was trimmed by 5 bases and J by 4 bases, leaving 20 bases between them. Germline V gives CDR1 MNHEY, CDR2 SMNVEV (reference sequence). The CDR3 covers 17 residues. CDR3 amino acids: CASSDPGRGAVTGELFF. The CDR3 region has the DNA TGTGCCAGCAGTGATCCCGGACGAGGGGCCGTCACCGGGGAGCTGTTTTTT.

The chain has TRBV13 and TRBJ2-7, with D hard to call. The germline V and J ends were trimmed by 8 bases and 2 bases, with 13 bases remaining between them. The V gene's germline CDR1 is PRHDT and CDR2 FYEKMQ (reference sequence). The CDR3 loop spans 13 amino acids. CDR3 sequence (DNA): TGTGCCAGCCAGCCGCCCGGAACCTACGAGCAGTACTTC. It encodes CASQPPGTYEQYF.

V gene TRBV9 combines with J gene TRBJ2-5; 7 bases are a match to TRBD1. V shed 0 bases and J 10 bases; nucleotides not matched to a gene: 9. Germline CDR1 and CDR2: SGDLS and YYNGEE. CDR3 length: 14 amino acids. CDR3 DNA sequence: TGTGCCAGCAGCGTAGGGGACAGACTTGTATACCAGTACTTC. It encodes CASSVGDRLVYQYF. The variable domain in full, completed from reference TRBV9 and TRBJ2-5, reads DSGVTQTPKHLITATGQRVTLRCSPRSGDLSVYWYQQSLDQGLQFLIQYYNGEERAKGNILERFSAQQFPDLHSELNLSSLELGDSALYFCASSVGDRLVYQYFGPGTRLLVL.

CDR3: CASTESSGANVLTF. CDR3 sequence (DNA): TGTGCCAGCACCGAGAGCTCTGGGGCCAACGTCCTGACTTTC. V gene TRBV7-9 combines with J gene TRBJ2-6; D is uncertain. This CDR3 is 14 amino acids long. V lost 7 bases and J 0 bases, leaving 7 bases between the germline ends. Germline assignment: CDR1 SEHNR and CDR2 FQNEAQ (reference sequence).

The chain uses TRBV18 and TRBJ2-1; D is unclear. In germline, CDR1 is KGHSH, CDR2 LQKENI. V was shortened by 4 bases and J by 5 bases, with 12 bases between the two germline ends. The CDR3 has 14 residues. CDR3 protein: CASSHEQKNNEQFF. DNA of the CDR3: TGTGCCAGCTCACACGAACAGAAAAACAATGAGCAGTTCTTC.

In DNA, the CDR3 is TGTGCCAGCAGCTTAGTAGGCCAGGAGACCAAGGGGGACCAAGAGACCCAGTACTTC. As protein: CASSLVGQETKGDQETQYF. The chain combines TRBV7-9 with TRBJ2-5, with TRBD1 as a possible D gene (6 bases). The CDR3 runs 19 residues. CDR1 is SEHNR and CDR2 is FQNEAQ in the germline V gene (reference sequence). Trimming shortened V by 1 base and J by 0 bases, and 21 bases separated the two germline ends.

The chain joins TRBV18 to TRBJ1-6; 10 bases match TRBD1. The CDR3 totals 19 residues. Germline values: CDR1 KGHSH, CDR2 LQKENI. V gave up 3 bases and J gave up 7 bases; unmatched junction bases: 15. The CDR3 sequence is CASSPDRGVLIWRNSPLHF. The CDR3 DNA follows: TGTGCCAGCTCACCGGACAGGGGGGTATTGATTTGGAGGAATTCACCCCTCCACTTT. The full variable domain, rest sourced from reference TRBV18 and TRBJ1-6, is NAGVMQNPRHLVRRRGQEARLRCSPMKGHSHVYWYRQLPEEGLKFMVYLQKENIIDESGMPKERFSAEFPKEGPSILRIQQVVRGDSAAYFCASSPDRGVLIWRNSPLHFGNGTRLTVT.

This chain connects TRBV4-1 to TRBJ2-3; D not resolved. The CDR3 consists of 14 residues. Trimming left V 4 bases short and J 4 bases short, with 12 bases between. Germline loops: CDR1 MGHRA, CDR2 YSYEKL. The CDR3 region is CASSRMKGADTQYF. CDR3 in DNA: TGCGCCAGCAGCCGCATGAAGGGCGCAGATACGCAGTATTTT.

The V gene is TRBV27, the J gene TRBJ2-1; D is perhaps TRBD1 (6 bases). Germline V gene lookup returns CDR1 MNHEY and CDR2 SMNVEV (reference sequence). This CDR3 contains 12 residues. The germline V and J ends were trimmed by 5 bases and 6 bases, with 8 bases remaining between them. The CDR3 spells CASSRGGNEQFF. In DNA form, the CDR3 reads TGTGCCAGCAGTCGAGGGGGCAATGAGCAGTTCTTC.

CDR3 sequence reads: CAWSENEQYF. In DNA form, the CDR3 reads TGTGCCTGGAGTGAAAACGAGCAGTACTTC. The chain has TRBV30 and TRBJ2-7; no firm D call. Germline values: CDR1 GTSNPN, CDR2 SVGIG (reference sequence). The CDR3 length is 10 residues. V lost 1 base to trimming and J lost 5 bases, with 3 bases between them.

This sequence joins TRBV5-6 and TRBJ1-2, with a tentative D call TRBD1 (6 bases). The CDR3 runs to 15 residues. Germline V gene lookup returns CDR1 SGHDT and CDR2 YYEEEE. Trimming removed 0 bases from V and 3 bases from J, with 12 bases in between. The CDR3 bases are TGTGCCAGCAGCTTGGTGTCGGAGGGGGACTATGGCTACACCTTC. Translated, it gives CASSLVSEGDYGYTF.

The rearrangement uses TRBV30 and TRBJ1-1; D might be TRBD1 (5 bases). With 1 base removed from V and 1 base from J, the gap between germline ends came to 10 bases. Germline values: CDR1 GTSNPN, CDR2 SVGIG (reference sequence). The CDR3 covers 14 residues. The CDR3 is CAWSAGRENTEAFF. The CDR3 coding sequence is TGTGCCTGGAGTGCAGGCAGGGAGAACACTGAAGCTTTCTTT.

The chain uses TRBV4-1 and TRBJ2-1; possibly TRBD1 or TRBD2 for D (5 bases each). V lost 2 bases, J lost 5 bases, and 19 bases lay in between. Looked up from germline, CDR1 is MGHRA and CDR2 is YSYEKL. CDR3 length equals 17 residues. CDR3 nucleotides: TGCGCCAGCAGCCAACGAGCCGGGACGGGGTTCAACAATGAGCAGTTCTTC. Protein product: CASSQRAGTGFNNEQFF.

In this sample, this clone turned up a few times. Other DNA sequences in this sample translate to the same CDR3. The rearrangement uses TRBV29-1 and TRBJ2-3; D call uncertain. The V gene lost 6 bases and the J gene lost 0 bases, with 1 base spanning the gap. The CDR3 covers 10 residues. The germline CDR1 and CDR2 sequences are SQVTM and ANQGSEA. The CDR3 is CSVSTDTQYF. The CDR3 nucleotides read TGCAGCGTGAGCACAGATACGCAGTATTTT.

The V call is TRBV7-4, the J call TRBJ2-4; the D gene is possibly TRBD2 (6 bases). The CDR3 is made up of 13 amino acids. Trimming cost V 8 bases and J 1 base, with 9 bases left between them. CDR1 and CDR2 (germline): SGHVT, SQSDAQ. The chain's CDR3 is CASPRGAKNIQYF. CDR3 nucleotides: TGTGCCAGCCCGCGGGGTGCCAAAAACATTCAGTACTTC.

The V gene is TRBV5-6, the J gene TRBJ1-5, with 8 bases that match TRBD1. V lost 3 bases and J lost 3; bases outside the gene matches: 5. CDR1 and CDR2 from the germline V gene are SGHDT and YYEEEE. This CDR3 is built from 15 residues. The CDR3 loop reads CASSSTGEANQPQHF. The CDR3, as DNA: TGTGCCAGCAGCTCGACAGGGGAGGCCAATCAGCCCCAGCATTTT. The full variable domain, rest sourced from reference TRBV5-6 and TRBJ1-5, is DAGVTQSPTHLIKTRGQQVTLRCSPKSGHDTVSWYQQALGQGPQFIFQYYEEEERQRGNFPDRFSGHQFPNYSSELNVNALLLGDSALYLCASSSTGEANQPQHFGDGTRLSIL.

This clone has only one observation. The genes are TRBV30 and TRBJ1-6; tentatively, D is TRBD1 (5 bases). Germline V CDR1 and CDR2: GTSNPN, SVGIG (reference sequence). The CDR3 loop spans 13 amino acids. V lost 2 bases to trimming and J lost 5 bases, with 7 bases between them. The CDR3 protein is CAWSLGDNSPLHF. CDR3 nucleotides: TGTGCCTGGAGTCTAGGGGATAATTCACCCCTCCACTTT.

The chain joins TRBV29-1 to TRBJ2-5, with no clear D. Germline lookup yields CDR1 SQVTM and CDR2 ANQGSEA. The CDR3 contains 10 residues. The ends were cut back, 3 bases at V and 10 bases at J, with 9 bases in the middle. The CDR3 coding sequence is TGCAGCGTTGACCTGAAGAACCAGTACTTC. This encodes CSVDLKNQYF.

This chain uses TRBV9 with TRBJ2-3; TRBD2 aligns across 11 bases. The CDR3 totals 16 residues. After removal of 3 bases from V and 1 base from J, the junction contained 4 bases not matched to a gene. The germline V gene has CDR1 SGDLS and CDR2 YYNGEE. The CDR3 bases are TGTGCCAGCAGCGATAGCGGGGGGGCCGGCACAGATACGCAGTATTTT. This translates into CASSDSGGAGTDTQYF.

The chain uses TRBV2 and TRBJ2-7, with 7 bases matching TRBD1. The CDR3 extends over 14 amino acids. Germline V gene sequence: CDR1 SNHLY, CDR2 FYNNEI. The J segment lost 3 bases and the V segment lost 10 bases, leaving 12 bases of the junction unmatched. The CDR3 is CAITAGTAIYEQYF. In nucleotides, the CDR3 is TGTGCCATCACCGCCGGGACAGCTATCTACGAGCAGTACTTC. The full variable domain, rest sourced from reference TRBV2 and TRBJ2-7, is EPEVTQTPSHQVTQMGQEVILRCVPISNHLYFYWYRQILGQKVEFLVSFYNNEISEKSEIFDDQFSVERPDGSNFTLKIRSTKLEDSAMYFCAITAGTAIYEQYFGPGTRLTVT.

The chain combines TRBV12-5 with TRBJ2-7, with D tentatively TRBD1 (6 bases). Germline values: CDR1 LGHNT, CDR2 FRNRAP. V lost 5 bases and J lost 6, with 11 bases in between. CDR3 length equals 12 residues. DNA for the CDR3: TGTGCTAGTGGTAAGAGGGACATCGAGCAGTACTTC. Residues: CASGKRDIEQYF.

The gene calls are TRBV9 and TRBJ2-3; 7 bases agree with TRBD1. The CDR3 sequence is 13 residues long. The germline gives CDR1 SGDLS, CDR2 YYNGEE. Losses at the gene ends were 4 bases for V and 5 bases for J; bases not matched to a gene: 4. CDR3 bases: TGTGCCAGCAGCCTGACAGGGAAAGATACGCAGTATTTT. Protein product: CASSLTGKDTQYF.

The CDR3 sequence is CATRDRGTYTGELFF. CDR3 nucleotide sequence: TGTGCCACCCGGGATCGAGGGACTTACACCGGGGAGCTGTTTTTT. V usage is TRBV2 and J usage is TRBJ2-2; tentatively, D is TRBD2 (6 bases). The germline CDR1 and CDR2 sequences are SNHLY and FYNNEI. Trimming took off 10 bases at V and 3 bases at J, with 18 bases between the two ends. The CDR3 consists of 15 residues.

The DNA of the CDR3 is TGTGCCTGGAGTCGACAGGGGGTAACCTACAATGAGCAGTTCTTC. As protein: CAWSRQGVTYNEQFF. The chain links TRBV30 to TRBJ2-1; 9 nucleotides agree with TRBD1. CDR1 is GTSNPN and CDR2 is SVGIG in the germline V gene (reference sequence). V lost 2 bases, J lost 2 bases, and 4 bases stayed unmatched. CDR3 length: 15 amino acids.

CDR3 sequence (DNA): TGTGCCAGCAGCCCAGGCAATGGGGGCTACGAGCAGTACTTC. Its protein product is CASSPGNGGYEQYF. The genes are TRBV7-9 and TRBJ2-7; D possibly matches TRBD1 or TRBD2 (5 bases each). This CDR3 comprises 14 residues. Per germline, CDR1 SEHNR and CDR2 FQNEAQ (reference sequence). The V end was cut by 5 bases, the J end by 3 bases, with 14 bases between. Full variable domain (outside the CDR3, taken from reference TRBV7-9 and TRBJ2-7): DTGVSQNPRHKITKRGQNVTFRCDPISEHNRLYWYRQTLGQGPEFLTYFQNEAQLEKSRLLSDRFSAERPKGSFSTLEIQRTEQGDSAMYLCASSPGNGGYEQYFGPGTRLTVT.

In nucleotides, the CDR3 is TGTGCCAGTAGTCCGTTCGGACAGGGCTTTGCCTATGGCTACACCTTC. As protein: CASSPFGQGFAYGYTF. This sequence joins TRBV19 and TRBJ1-2; TRBD1 matches at 8 bases. CDR1 is LNHDA, CDR2 SQIVND, per germline (reference sequence). The CDR3 runs 16 residues. V gave up 5 bases and J gave up 4 bases; unmatched junction bases: 12.

The chain is built from TRBV4-1 and TRBJ2-5; 8 bases match TRBD1. CDR3 length: 15 residues. V lost 4 bases and J lost 5; bases outside the gene matches: 9. Per the germline V gene, CDR1 is MGHRA and CDR2 is YSYEKL. For the CDR3, the DNA is TGCGCCAGCAGCCGCGCCGACAGGGGCGGGGAGACCCAGTACTTC. It is translated as CASSRADRGGETQYF.